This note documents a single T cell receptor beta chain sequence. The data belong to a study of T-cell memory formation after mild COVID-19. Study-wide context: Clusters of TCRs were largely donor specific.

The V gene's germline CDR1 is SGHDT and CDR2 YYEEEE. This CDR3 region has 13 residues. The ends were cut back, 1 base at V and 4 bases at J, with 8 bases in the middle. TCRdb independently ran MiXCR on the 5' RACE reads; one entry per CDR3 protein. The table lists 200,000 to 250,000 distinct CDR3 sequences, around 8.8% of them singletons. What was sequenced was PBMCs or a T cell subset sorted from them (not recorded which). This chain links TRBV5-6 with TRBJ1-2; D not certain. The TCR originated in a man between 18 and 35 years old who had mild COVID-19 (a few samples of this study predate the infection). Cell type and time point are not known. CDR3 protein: CASSLQETYGYTF. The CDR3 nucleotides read TGTGCCAGCAGCTTGCAAGAAACCTATGGCTACACCTTC.